The text below deals with one TCR beta chain. Its antigen is still unknown. Per-nucleotide qualities are absent, and no much larger clonotype sits a single base away. The data derive from a study of cytomegalovirus exposure and HLA in healthy donors (dated by TCRdb to about 2017). General notes on the study: An earlier analysis of roughly 500 of the donors reported approximately 290 Gb of sequence data and 117 million unique TCR beta sequences from 150 million to 200 million T cells. The number of donors typed differed by locus, with roughly 620-630 for A, B, C, DRB1 and DQB1, more than 500 for DQA1, 606 for DPA1, and some 470 for DPB1. Rather than using new phenotypic data, the later analysis identified candidate immune exposures from TCR beta sequences and from how often those sequences occurred across donors. A later genetic analysis took genome-wide SNP genotypes for about 65% of the roughly 670 donors and used that subset as a discovery cohort. Using immunosequencing, the study profiled T cell repertoires from 666 subjects and related those repertoires to cytomegalovirus serostatus. The aim of the study was to test whether cataloging public T cell receptors could identify signatures of past pathogen exposure. In a later analysis, previously published TCR beta repertoires from 666 donors were re-analyzed and high-resolution HLA genotyping was added so that TCR occurrence patterns could be studied. Roughly 300 gigabases of sequencing data and 80 million or so unique TCR sequences were included in an early release covering roughly 600 HLA-typed donors. Donor age, sex, ethnicity and CMV serostatus were compiled alongside the repertoire data. Roughly 5 DR-DQ haplotypes were handled as single units for association and clustering because linkage in the cohort was strong. An earlier analysis of 500 to 650 of the donors applied high-throughput TCR beta sequencing to assess whether each TCR beta V gene segment acted as functional or pseudogenic. On average, around 200,000 unique TCR beta nucleotide sequences were sequenced per donor among some 430 genotyped donors of the cohort, with roughly 20% of those sequences being non-productive. Along with the approximately 650-subject first cohort, a separate validation cohort of some 130 different subjects was used. HLA typing included class I and class II loci at four-digit resolution. Every repertoire in the discovery cohort had been generated on one and the same sequencing platform. The study combined high-throughput TCR immunosequencing, statistical association of individual TCRs with disease status, and machine learning to predict cytomegalovirus infection status. Of the 350 to 400 genotyped donors, around 81% fell in the genetic ancestry cluster associated with self-reported Caucasian donors. Study-level results and caveats: Assigning TCR associations to individual alleles was difficult when HLA alleles, especially DR and DQ, strongly co-occurred. Cytomegalovirus status was reported to be diagnosed by the classifier with high specificity and sensitivity in both the original and validation cohorts. In a later genetic analysis, a missense DCLRE1C variant was associated with V-gene and J-gene trimming of TCR beta chains, and the association was replicated in an independent cohort. Most CMV-associated TCR beta chains appeared to be HLA-restricted in a later analysis, and the HLA associations seemed to be driven largely by CMV exposure. A further reported finding was that TCR beta sequences accurately predicted the HLA-A and HLA-B alleles for most subjects in the first cohort. In a later analysis, the rate of TCR association differed among HLA loci, with DRB1 alleles having the most associated TCRs and HLA-C alleles having the fewest. Three of the identified cytomegalovirus-associated TCR beta chains were confirmed in vitro to be specific for cytomegalovirus antigens. The only immune exposure information available for the cohort was CMV serostatus. A later genetic analysis reported fewer N-insertions in productive TCRs among donors in an Asian-associated ancestry cluster than the roughly 620-donor mean. Most TCR sequences were observed very rarely across donors, whereas some public TCRs were present in many individuals. The presence/absence analyses assumed that sequencing depth was roughly uniform across donors, and that assumption may not be true. An earlier analysis of some 560 of the donors showed that most TCR beta V segments appeared in productive rearrangements either about 90% or about 30% of the time, which broadly matched IMGT annotations. The cohort was sequenced for TCR beta chains only, and without alpha or paired-chain data the features that could be detected were limited. A cluster of highly shared sequence variants was judged likely to represent a technical artifact of the sequencing pipeline. The study gave a list of roughly 150 TCR beta chains associated with cytomegalovirus. A later analysis reported that several top co-occurrence clusters appeared linked to parvovirus B19, influenza, CMV and Epstein-Barr virus. Because the 87-base-pair reads could not distinguish some IMGT-functional V segments, including TRBV6-2 and TRBV6-3, those segments were excluded. Linkage disequilibrium might explain the correlated functional status among segregating V segments, but an unknown experimental factor could not be ruled out. Because counts were too low, approximately 18 rarely observed V segments, including chromosome 9 orphons, were excluded from the earlier analysis of fewer than 650 of the donors. Compared with equally common non-associated chains, HLA-associated TCR beta chains in a later analysis were more clonally expanded and had lower generation probabilities. At a false discovery rate of 0.05, a later analysis linked under 20,000 TCR beta sequences to specific HLA alleles. The authors suggested that the approach could potentially be generalized to other disease states and immunological phenotypes. Because HLA typing was unavailable for some donors at each locus, only the typed subset was used in association tests.

The cohort consisted of 666 healthy bone marrow donors. All cohort members were sampled while nominally healthy, although unrecorded immune exposures were likely present. The donor was CMV seronegative and was included in the group of 352 seronegative cohort members. A peripheral blood sample was collected from each donor, and TCR beta sequencing was performed on peripheral blood mononuclear cells. The Qiagen DNeasy Blood Extraction Kit was used to extract genomic DNA from the blood cell samples. Reading the germline V gene (reference sequence) gives CDR1 MNHEY and CDR2 SMNVEV. A distance of 7 bases separates the germline ends of V and J, which lose 2 bases and 9 bases respectively. Its CDR3 holds 12 amino acids, cysteine through phenylalanine. Only the CDR3 DNA is retained, 36 bases long and in frame from the first base. The library was generated by the immunoSEQ multiplex PCR assay. A mixture of 60 forward primers for TCR Vbeta segments and 13 reverse primers for TCR Jbeta segments was used in the multiplex PCR. The CDR3 region of rearranged TCR beta genes was amplified from genomic DNA by a multiplex PCR assay. Amplified TCR beta libraries were sequenced as 87-base-pair reads on the Illumina HiSeq System. The study's processing was this. A later analysis tallied around 87 million unique TCR beta chains across the 666 repertoires, and approximately 11 million of those chains were shared by two or more donors. To remove PCR and sequencing errors, raw reads were error-corrected and collapsed into unique sequences using a nearest-neighbor algorithm that merged closely related sequences. V, D and J gene segments were assigned by aligning CDR3 sequences to IMGT reference sequences. For a sequence to be retained, at least a six-nucleotide match to both a V gene segment and a J gene segment was required. Rearrangements were classified as productive when the CDR3 lacked stop codons and remained in frame with V and J, and all other rearrangements were classified as non-productive. CDR3 was defined by IMGT convention, running from the second conserved V-encoded cysteine to the conserved J-encoded phenylalanine. In an earlier analysis of approximately 590 of the donors, sequences lacking an unambiguous match to a single V gene segment were excluded. An earlier analysis of a few hundred of the donors classified V segments as functional when productive rearrangements were above 56.7% and as segregating when the standard deviation between donors was above 5%. A statistical classification framework was built for diagnosing cytomegalovirus status from the catalog of TCR beta chain sequences. V and J gene assignment, in a later analysis, came from comparing TCR nucleotide sequences with IMGT/GENE-DB human TR gene sequences. A later analysis assigned CDR3 sequences and most-parsimonious VDJ recombination scenarios with the TCRdist pipeline. A later analysis defined each TCR beta chain by its CDR3 amino acid sequence plus V-gene family, and excluded reads lacking a unique V-gene family. In a later analysis, several hundred highly shared, low-generation-probability nucleotide sequences were removed to address suspected cross-contamination and a sequencing artifact. In a later analysis, a clonal expansion index for each public chain was calculated from normalized within-repertoire ranks of inferred template counts. A later analysis computed generation probabilities with a VDJ recombination model fitted to out-of-frame rearrangements, and checked the results against IGoR. Hypergeometric tests were used in a later analysis to score TCR-TCR, TCR-HLA and TCR-CMV co-occurrence, with a repertoire-size bias correction applied to the TCR pairs. False discovery rates were estimated in a later analysis by permuting HLA or CMV assignments 20 times. In a later analysis, co-occurring TCRs were grouped with DBSCAN, and TCRdist sequence similarity was added when clustering was performed within HLA-allele-positive subsets. Repertoires with fewer than 30,000 or more than 120,000 public chains, plus five repertoires with anomalous nucleotide sharing, were excluded from co-occurrence clustering. The immuneACCESS repertoire file appears here via TCRdb, limited to in-frame rearrangements. These files lack a portion of the clones; in checked studies, under half of the deficit traces to unresolved V genes, and the cause of the others is not known. The DNA gave D and trimming, while V, J and clone size come from that table. Here the sample has 90,000 to 110,000 clones; around 80% occur a single time. The ten largest clones represent 5% to 6.5% of the sample.

Sequenced input: PBMCs. The source is a man younger than 30 in good health and CMV-seronegative. Recombination linked TRBV27 to TRBJ2-2; a tentative D match to TRBD2 spans 6 bases. The CDR3 amino acid sequence is: CASSLGGWELFF. The DNA sequence is given as TGTGCCAGCAGTTTAGGAGGGTGGGAGCTGTTTTTT.